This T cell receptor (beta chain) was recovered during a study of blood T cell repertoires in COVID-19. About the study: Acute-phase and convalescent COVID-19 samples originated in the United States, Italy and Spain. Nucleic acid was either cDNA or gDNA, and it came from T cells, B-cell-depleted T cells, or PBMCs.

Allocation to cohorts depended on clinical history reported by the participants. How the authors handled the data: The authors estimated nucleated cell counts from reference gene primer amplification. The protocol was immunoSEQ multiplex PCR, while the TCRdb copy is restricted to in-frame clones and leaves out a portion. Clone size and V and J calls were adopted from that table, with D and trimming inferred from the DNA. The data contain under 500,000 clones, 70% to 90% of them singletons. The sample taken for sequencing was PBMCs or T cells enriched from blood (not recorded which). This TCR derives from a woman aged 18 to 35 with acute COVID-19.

The CDR3 here is CASSPRDRYEQYF. Here the CDR3 DNA reads TGTGCCAGCAGCCCCCGGGACAGATACGAGCAGTACTTC. The chain combines TRBV9 with TRBJ2-7; 7 nucleotides agree with TRBD1. V shed 4 bases, J shed 4 bases, and the junction held 5 bases outside the gene matches. Germline CDR1 reads SGDLS; CDR2 reads YYNGEE. The CDR3 has 13 amino acids.